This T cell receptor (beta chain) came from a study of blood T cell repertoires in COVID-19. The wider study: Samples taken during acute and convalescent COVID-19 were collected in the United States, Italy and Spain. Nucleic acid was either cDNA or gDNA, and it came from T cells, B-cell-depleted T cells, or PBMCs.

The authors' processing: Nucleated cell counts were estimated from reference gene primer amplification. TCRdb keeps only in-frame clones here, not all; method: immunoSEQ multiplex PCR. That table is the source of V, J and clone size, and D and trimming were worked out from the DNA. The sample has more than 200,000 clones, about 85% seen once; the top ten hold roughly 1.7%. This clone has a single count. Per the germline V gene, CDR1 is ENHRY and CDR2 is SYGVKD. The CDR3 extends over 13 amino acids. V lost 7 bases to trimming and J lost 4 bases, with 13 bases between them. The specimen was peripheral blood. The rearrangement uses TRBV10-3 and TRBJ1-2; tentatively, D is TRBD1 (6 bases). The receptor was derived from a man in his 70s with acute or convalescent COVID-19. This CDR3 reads CAINGQTSYGYTF. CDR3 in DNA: TGTGCCATCAATGGACAGACCAGCTATGGCTACACCTTC.